The present entry profiles one T cell receptor beta chain with its context. The germline CDR1 and CDR2 sequences are SGHNT and YYREEE (reference sequence). Trimming at V came to 5 bases and at J to 6 bases, leaving 9 bases not matched to a gene. This CDR3 spans 14 amino acids. Measured with immunoSEQ multiplex PCR; TCRdb has only the in-frame clones, and not every one. The sample shows approximately 20,000 clones, nearly 90% of them seen only once. The data originate from a study of blood T cell repertoires in COVID-19. The V call is TRBV5-4, the J call TRBJ1-2, with 8 bases fitting TRBD1. The sequenced sample consisted of peripheral blood. The receptor was isolated from a human donor with active COVID-19. The donor label of this sample is uncertain. CDR3 amino acids: CASSPIQGADGYTF. In DNA, the CDR3 is TGTGCCAGCAGTCCGATTCAGGGGGCCGATGGCTACACCTTC.